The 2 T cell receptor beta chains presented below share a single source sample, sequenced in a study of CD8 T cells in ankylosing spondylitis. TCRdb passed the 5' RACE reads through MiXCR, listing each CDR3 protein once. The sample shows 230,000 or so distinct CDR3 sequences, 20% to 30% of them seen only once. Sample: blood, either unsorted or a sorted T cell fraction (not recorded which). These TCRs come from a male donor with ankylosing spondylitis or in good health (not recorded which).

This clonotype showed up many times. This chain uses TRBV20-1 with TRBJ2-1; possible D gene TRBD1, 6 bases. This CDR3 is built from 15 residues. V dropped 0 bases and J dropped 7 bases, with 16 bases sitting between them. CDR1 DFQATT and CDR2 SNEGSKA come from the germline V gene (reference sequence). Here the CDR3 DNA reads TGCAGTGCTAGAGATCTTGGGGGCCGAGGGAATGAGCAGTTCTTC. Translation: CSARDLGGRGNEQFF.

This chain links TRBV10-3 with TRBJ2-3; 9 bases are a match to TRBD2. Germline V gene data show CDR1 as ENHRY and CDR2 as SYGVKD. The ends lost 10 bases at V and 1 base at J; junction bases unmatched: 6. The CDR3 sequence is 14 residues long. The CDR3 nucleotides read TGTGCCACCCAGACTAGCGGAGGCACAGATACGCAGTATTTT. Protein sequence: CATQTSGGTDTQYF.